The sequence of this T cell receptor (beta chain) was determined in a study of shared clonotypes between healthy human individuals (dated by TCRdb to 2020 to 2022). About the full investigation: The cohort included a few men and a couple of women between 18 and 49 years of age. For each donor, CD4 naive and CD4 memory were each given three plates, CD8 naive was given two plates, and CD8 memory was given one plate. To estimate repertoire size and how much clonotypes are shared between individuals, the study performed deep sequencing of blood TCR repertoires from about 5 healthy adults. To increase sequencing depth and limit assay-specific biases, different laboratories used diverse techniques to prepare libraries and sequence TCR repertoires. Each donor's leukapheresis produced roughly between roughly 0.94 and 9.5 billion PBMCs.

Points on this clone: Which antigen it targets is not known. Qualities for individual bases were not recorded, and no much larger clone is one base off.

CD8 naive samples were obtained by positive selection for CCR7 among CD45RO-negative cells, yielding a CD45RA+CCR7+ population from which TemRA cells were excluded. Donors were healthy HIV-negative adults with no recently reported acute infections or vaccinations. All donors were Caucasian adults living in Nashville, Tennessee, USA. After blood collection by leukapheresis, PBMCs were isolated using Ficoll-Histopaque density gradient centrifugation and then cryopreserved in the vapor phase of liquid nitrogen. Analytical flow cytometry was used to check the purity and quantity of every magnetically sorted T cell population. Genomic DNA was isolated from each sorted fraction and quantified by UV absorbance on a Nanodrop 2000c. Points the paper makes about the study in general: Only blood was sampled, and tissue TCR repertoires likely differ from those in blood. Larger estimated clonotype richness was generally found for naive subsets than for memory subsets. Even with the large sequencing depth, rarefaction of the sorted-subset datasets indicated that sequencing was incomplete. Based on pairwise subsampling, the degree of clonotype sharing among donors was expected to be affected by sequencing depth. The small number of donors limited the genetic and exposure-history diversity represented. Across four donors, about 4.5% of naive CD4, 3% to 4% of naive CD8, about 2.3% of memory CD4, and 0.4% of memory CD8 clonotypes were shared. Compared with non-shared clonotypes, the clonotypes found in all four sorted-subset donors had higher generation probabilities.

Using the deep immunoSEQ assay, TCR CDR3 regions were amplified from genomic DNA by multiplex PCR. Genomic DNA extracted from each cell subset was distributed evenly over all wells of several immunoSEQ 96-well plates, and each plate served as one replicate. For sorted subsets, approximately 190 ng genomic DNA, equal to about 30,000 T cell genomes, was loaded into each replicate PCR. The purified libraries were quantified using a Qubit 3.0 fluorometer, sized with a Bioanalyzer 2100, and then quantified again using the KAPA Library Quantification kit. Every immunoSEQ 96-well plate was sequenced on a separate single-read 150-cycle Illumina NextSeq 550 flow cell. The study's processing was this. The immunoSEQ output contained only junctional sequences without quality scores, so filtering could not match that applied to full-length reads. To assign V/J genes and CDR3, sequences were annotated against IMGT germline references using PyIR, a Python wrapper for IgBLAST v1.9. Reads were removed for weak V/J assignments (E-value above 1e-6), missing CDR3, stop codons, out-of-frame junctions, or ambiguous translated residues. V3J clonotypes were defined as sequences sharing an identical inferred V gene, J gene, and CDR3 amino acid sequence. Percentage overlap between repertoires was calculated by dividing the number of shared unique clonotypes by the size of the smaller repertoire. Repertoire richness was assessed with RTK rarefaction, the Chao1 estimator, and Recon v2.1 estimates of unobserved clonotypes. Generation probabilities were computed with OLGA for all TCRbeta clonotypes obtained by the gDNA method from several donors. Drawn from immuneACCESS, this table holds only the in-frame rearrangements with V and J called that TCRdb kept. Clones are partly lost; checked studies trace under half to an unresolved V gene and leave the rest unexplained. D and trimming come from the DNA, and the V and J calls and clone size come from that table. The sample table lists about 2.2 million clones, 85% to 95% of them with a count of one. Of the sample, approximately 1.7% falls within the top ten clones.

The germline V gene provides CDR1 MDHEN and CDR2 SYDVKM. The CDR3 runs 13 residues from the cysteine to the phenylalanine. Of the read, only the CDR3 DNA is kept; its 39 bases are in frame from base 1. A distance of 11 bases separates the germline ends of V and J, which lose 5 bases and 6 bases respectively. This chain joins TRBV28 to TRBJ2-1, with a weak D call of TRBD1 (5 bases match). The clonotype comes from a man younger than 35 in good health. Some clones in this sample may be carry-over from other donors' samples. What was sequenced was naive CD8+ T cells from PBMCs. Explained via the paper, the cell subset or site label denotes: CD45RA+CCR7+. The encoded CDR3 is CASSPARGNEQFF. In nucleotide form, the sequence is TGTGCCAGCAGTCCCGCTAGGGGCAATGAGCAGTTCTTC.